The T cell receptor beta chain described here comes from a study of control samples from healthy donors and cancer patients. The data were produced by immunoSEQ multiplex PCR, yet TCRdb's version contains in-frame clones alone and is incomplete. The table lists 120,000 or so clones, roughly 87% of them singletons, with 1.5% to 2% in the top ten. Trimming pared 4 bases from V and 3 bases from J, leaving 19 bases between. Germline assignment: CDR1 SGDLS and CDR2 YYNGEE. The CDR3 length is 16 residues. The V gene is TRBV9, the J gene TRBJ1-1, with a possible D match to TRBD1 (5 bases). The receptor's source is a man between 18 and 35 years old in good health. The sequencing input was blood. The DNA for the CDR3 is TGTGCCAGCAGCCTCAAAGCGGGGGTAGGGGACACTGAAGCTTTCTTT. Protein sequence: CASSLKAGVGDTEAFF.